This T cell receptor (beta chain) came from a study of patients and donors after allogeneic stem cell transplantation (dated by TCRdb to the early 2020s). The CDR3, cysteine through phenylalanine, is 17 amino acids long. The CDR3 DNA has 51 bases and is translated from base 1. CDR1 is given as MNHEY and CDR2 as SVGEGT, both from the germline V gene. V trim: 2 bases; J trim: 10 bases; unmatched bases: 14. A word on this clonotype: It has no known antigen specificity. Per-base quality was not reported, and no clone a single base away is much larger than it.

Libraries were constructed by RT-PCR. The data were produced on a NextSeq 550. In-frame beta chains were kept once TCRdb had trimmed the public reads at Q25 with fastp and called clones with MiXCR. Rows merge per CDR3 protein into single entries with the most common DNA and genes. This sample comprises some 150,000 distinct CDR3 sequences, 37% of them detected only once. Roughly 50% of the sample comes from the top ten. The sequenced sample consisted of blood, either unsorted or a sorted T cell fraction (not recorded which). The receptor's source is a human donor who was either an allogeneic HSCT recipient or a stem cell or donor lymphocyte infusion donor (not recorded which). It is not recorded whose cells these are; they may come from a transplant donor. The chain is assembled from TRBV6-2 or TRBV6-3 and TRBJ2-1; 10 central nucleotides agree with TRBD2. The CDR3 here reads CASSYRRSGGASEEQFF. The sequenced DNA is TGTGCCAGCAGTTACAGGAGAAGCGGGGGGGCCTCTGAAGAGCAGTTCTTC.